A single sample gave rise to the 20 T cell receptor beta chains below, sequenced in a study of shared clonotypes between healthy human individuals. The repertoire was sequenced with immunoSEQ multiplex PCR; TCRdb's copy has only in-frame clones and lacks some. The sample holds approximately 2,200,000 clones, just over 90% seen once. CD45RO negativity and positive selection for CCR7 defined naive CD8 cells, a population that excluded terminally differentiated effector memory CD45RA+ cells. Sequences were obtained from naive CD8+ T cells from PBMCs. These receptor sequences come from a man younger than 35 in good health. Some clones in this sample may be carry-over from other donors' samples.

This clone came up once. The chain combines TRBV30 with TRBJ2-5; TRBD1 or TRBD2 may be the D gene (5 bases each). Germline values: CDR1 GTSNPN, CDR2 SVGIG (reference sequence). This CDR3 is built from 14 residues. The V gene lost 3 bases and the J gene lost 5 bases, with 16 bases spanning the gap. The CDR3, as DNA: TGTGCCTGGAGCCATGGGACGAGCTGGGAGACCCAGTACTTC. Protein: CAWSHGTSWETQYF.

Notes on this clone: Other DNA sequences from this sample encode an identical CDR3 as well. The chain recombines TRBV7-9 with TRBJ2-1; 8 nucleotides agree with TRBD2. Per germline, CDR1 SEHNR and CDR2 FQNEAQ (reference sequence). V lost 1 base to trimming and J lost 7 bases; unmatched junction nucleotides: 3. The CDR3 sequence is 14 residues long. CDR3 residues: CASSLGPGGNEQFF. DNA for the CDR3: TGTGCCAGCAGCTTAGGTCCGGGGGGGAATGAGCAGTTCTTC.

This CDR3 reads CASSFFDEQYF. In DNA form, the CDR3 reads TGTGCCAGCAGTTTTTTCGACGAGCAGTACTTC. The rearrangement links TRBV28 to TRBJ2-7, with unresolved D. CDR1 MDHEN and CDR2 SYDVKM come from the germline V gene. V was clipped by 3 bases and J by 5 bases, with 5 bases between them. The CDR3 consists of 11 residues.

On this clone: Other DNA sequences in the same sample also yield this CDR3. The V and J genes are TRBV7-2 and TRBJ2-2, with 7 bases aligning to TRBD2. The V gene's germline CDR1 is SGHTA and CDR2 FQGNSA. This CDR3 region has 15 residues. V gave up 0 bases and J gave up 3 bases; unmatched junction bases: 1. The CDR3 is CASSLAGGYTGELFF. The CDR3 DNA is TGTGCCAGCAGCTTAGCGGGAGGGTACACCGGGGAGCTGTTTTTT. The whole variable domain, remainder taken from reference TRBV7-2 and TRBJ2-2, is GAGVSQSPSNKVTEKGKDVELRCDPISGHTALYWYRQSLGQGLEFLIYFQGNSAPDKSGLPSDRFSAERTGGSVSTLTIQRTQQEDSAVYLCASSLAGGYTGELFFGEGSRLTVL.

This clone was observed a single time. The chain combines TRBV6-4 with TRBJ2-1, with TRBD2 identical over 12 bases. Trimming took 2 bases from V and 5 from J; bases not matched to a gene: 7. CDR1 and CDR2 (germline): MRHNA, SNTAGT. The CDR3 length is 17 residues. This CDR3 reads CASSDKASGRANNEQFF. The DNA of the CDR3 is TGTGCCAGCAGTGACAAGGCTAGCGGGAGGGCCAACAATGAGCAGTTCTTC.

V and J are TRBV27 and TRBJ2-1; 8 nucleotides match TRBD2. The CDR3 loop spans 15 amino acids. Germline-derived CDR1 and CDR2 are MNHEY and SMNVEV (reference sequence). The ends lost 7 bases at V and 9 bases at J; junction bases unmatched: 14. In DNA form, the CDR3 reads TGTGCCAGCAAAATTAACGGGAGGGCGGGGAGTGAGCAGTTCTTC. As protein: CASKINGRAGSEQFF.

This clone was seen just once. The CDR3 DNA sequence: TGTGCCAGCAGCTTAGTTATCGGGGGGCCAGAGACCCAGTACTTC. This gives the protein CASSLVIGGPETQYF. The chain couples TRBV7-9 to TRBJ2-5, with D possibly TRBD2 on 7 matching bases. The CDR3 has 15 amino acids. Germline-derived CDR1 and CDR2 are SEHNR and FQNEAQ (reference sequence). Trimming took off 1 base at V and 4 bases at J, with 13 bases between the two ends.

This sequence joins TRBV27 and TRBJ2-1, with TRBD2 matching over 16 bases. Per the germline V gene, CDR1 is MNHEY and CDR2 is SMNVEV (reference sequence). V lost 4 bases and J lost 7; bases outside the gene matches: 4. The CDR3 is made up of 16 amino acids. The CDR3 region is CASSSGTSGRVNEQFF. The CDR3, as DNA: TGTGCCAGCAGTTCCGGGACTAGCGGGAGGGTTAATGAGCAGTTCTTC.

Only one count was recorded for this clone. The rearrangement links TRBV4-1 to TRBJ1-1; D gene ambiguous. The CDR3 runs to 16 residues. Trimming took 1 base from V and 0 from J, leaving 12 bases between them. Per the germline V gene, CDR1 is MGHRA and CDR2 is YSYEKL. The CDR3 DNA sequence: TGCGCCAGCAGCCAAGTTCGCAAGGGCTTGAACACTGAAGCTTTCTTT. This sequence encodes CASSQVRKGLNTEAFF.

The rearrangement joins TRBV6-5 to TRBJ1-2; tentative D call: TRBD1 (5 bases). The V end lost 6 bases, the J end lost 1 base, and 12 bases lay between the germline ends. This CDR3 comprises 14 residues. CDR1 is MNHEY and CDR2 is SVGAGI in the germline V gene. DNA for the CDR3: TGTGCCAGCAGCGCCGCGGGGGGTAACTATGGCTACACCTTC. Its translation is CASSAAGGNYGYTF.

The J gene is TRBJ1-2, the V gene TRBV6-5; weak D call: TRBD1 (5 bases). Deletions cut 2 bases from V and 4 bases from J, with 5 bases between. The CDR3 loop spans 12 amino acids. From germline, CDR1 is MNHEY and CDR2 SVGAGI. CDR3 bases: TGTGCCAGCAGTTACGACAGCTATGGCTACACCTTC. Its translation is CASSYDSYGYTF.

The rearrangement uses TRBV6-5 and TRBJ2-5; D ambiguous. Gene TRBJ2-7 matches the end of the DNA better, so the J call may be wrong. CDR1 and CDR2 from the germline V gene are MNHEY and SVGAGI. CDR3 length equals 13 residues. This CDR3 reads CASSYRVQDEQYF. The CDR3 coding sequence is TGTGCCAGCAGTTACAGGGTCCAGGACGAGCAGTACTTC.

The rearrangement joins TRBV5-1 to TRBJ2-5; 7 positions agree with TRBD1. With V trimmed by 4 bases and J by 2 bases, 2 bases remained unmatched. In germline, CDR1 is SGHRS, CDR2 YFSETQ. CDR3 length: 13 residues. The CDR3 nucleotides are TGCGCCAGCAGCCCGGGACAGCAAGAGACCCAGTACTTC. Amino acid sequence: CASSPGQQETQYF.

The chain joins TRBV25-1 to TRBJ1-1, with TRBD1 identical over 8 bases. The germline V gene has CDR1 MGHDK and CDR2 SYGVNS. The CDR3 length is 11 residues. The trim removed 4 bases at V and 10 bases at J, leaving 2 bases unmatched. CDR3 coding DNA: TGTGCCAGCAGTGCAGGGGGCCGAGCTTTCTTT. It encodes CASSAGGRAFF.

As regards this clone: The same CDR3 arises from other DNA sequences in this sample as well. The chain has TRBV27 and TRBJ2-7, with 8 positions matching TRBD2. The CDR3 is made up of 15 amino acids. Looked up from germline, CDR1 is MNHEY and CDR2 is SMNVEV (reference sequence). V dropped 3 bases and J dropped 1; count of bases not matched to a gene: 5. CDR3 amino acids: CASSLRLAGSYEQYF. CDR3 sequence (DNA): TGTGCCAGCAGTTTGAGGCTAGCGGGTTCCTACGAGCAGTACTTC.

With respect to this clone: The sample contains more than one DNA sequence encoding this CDR3. The chain uses TRBV7-9 and TRBJ2-7; maybe TRBD1 (5 bases). This CDR3 comprises 13 residues. V lost 4 bases, J lost 1 base, and 8 bases lay in between. The V gene's germline CDR1 is SEHNR and CDR2 FQNEAQ (reference sequence). As DNA, the CDR3 is TGTGCCAGCAGCTCAAGACAGTCCTACGAGCAGTACTTC. Amino acid sequence: CASSSRQSYEQYF.

The rearrangement joins TRBV21-1 to TRBJ2-2. TRBV21-1 is a listed pseudogene. This CDR3 is 16 amino acids long. Here the CDR3 DNA reads TGTGCCAGCAGCAAAGTGTCGACGCAAGACACCGGGGAGCTGTTTTTT. It yields the protein CASSKVSTQDTGELFF.

Only one count was recorded for this clone. J is TRBJ1-3 and V is TRBV2; TRBD1 is a possible D gene (6 bases). The CDR3 covers 15 residues. V lost 7 bases and J lost 0, with 13 bases in between. The germline V gene encodes CDR1 SNHLY and CDR2 FYNNEI. The CDR3 protein is CASTLTGNSGNTIYF. CDR3 in DNA: TGTGCCAGCACCCTAACAGGGAACTCTGGAAACACCATATATTTT.

CDR3 in DNA: TGTGCCAGCAGCGAAGACCCGGACAGAGAGACCCAGTACTTC. Protein product: CASSEDPDRETQYF. The J gene is TRBJ2-5, the V gene TRBV7-9; D is possibly TRBD1 (6 bases). Germline-derived CDR1 and CDR2 are SEHNR and FQNEAQ (reference sequence). Between the trimmed V and J ends, which lost 5 bases and 4 bases, there was a span of 14 bases. The CDR3 is made up of 14 amino acids.

The V call is TRBV4-1, the J call TRBJ2-1, with D maybe TRBD1 (6 bases). Trimming shortened V by 2 bases and J by 6 bases, and 11 bases separated the two germline ends. Germline V gene data show CDR1 as MGHRA and CDR2 as YSYEKL. There are 14 residues in the CDR3. CDR3 sequence: CASSQHLRGNEQFF. The CDR3 DNA reads TGCGCCAGCAGCCAACACCTCAGGGGCAATGAGCAGTTCTTC.